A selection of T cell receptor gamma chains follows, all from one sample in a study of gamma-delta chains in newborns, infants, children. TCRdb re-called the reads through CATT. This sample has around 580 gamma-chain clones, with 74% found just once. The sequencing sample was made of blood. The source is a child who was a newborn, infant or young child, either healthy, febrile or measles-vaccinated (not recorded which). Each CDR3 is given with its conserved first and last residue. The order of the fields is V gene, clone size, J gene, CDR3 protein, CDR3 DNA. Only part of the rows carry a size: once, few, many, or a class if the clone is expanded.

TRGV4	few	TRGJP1	CATWDGRTTGWFKIF	TGTGCCACCTGGGATGGGCGGACCACTGGTTGGTTCAAGATATTT
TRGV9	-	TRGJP	CALWELQELGKKIKVF	TGTGCCTTGTGGGAGTTACAAGAGTTGGGCAAAAAAATCAAGGTATTT
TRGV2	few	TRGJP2	CATWDGPGCDWIKTF	TGTGCCACCTGGGACGGGCCGGGTTGTGATTGGATCAAGACGTTT
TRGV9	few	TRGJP	CALWEVAELGKKIKVF	TGTGCCTTGTGGGAGGTGGCAGAGTTGGGCAAAAAAATCAAGGTATTT
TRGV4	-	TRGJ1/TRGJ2	CATWDGPYKKLF	TGTGCCACCTGGGATGGGCCCTATAAGAAACTCTTT
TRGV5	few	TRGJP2	CATWDSSDWIKTF	TGTGCCACCTGGGACAGTAGTGATTGGATCAAGACGTTT
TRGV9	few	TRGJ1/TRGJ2	CALWENYYKKLF	TGTGCCTTGTGGGAGAATTATTATAAGAAACTCTTT
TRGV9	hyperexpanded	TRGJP	CALWEVRELGKKIKVF	TGTGCCTTGTGGGAGGTGCGGGAGTTGGGCAAAAAAATCAAGGTATTT
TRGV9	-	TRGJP	CALWEVRGELGKKIKVF	TGTGCCTTGTGGGAGGTGCGGGGAGAGTTGGGCAAAAAAATCAAGGTATTT
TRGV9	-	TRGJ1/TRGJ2	CALCDKKLF	TGTGCCTTGTGTGATAAGAAACTCTTT
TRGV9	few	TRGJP	CALWDPQELGKKIKVF	TGTGCCTTGTGGGACCCGCAAGAGTTGGGCAAAAAAATCAAGGTATTT
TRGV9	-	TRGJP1	CALWDSYTTGWFKIF	TGTGCCTTGTGGGACTCCTATACCACTGGTTGGTTCAAGATATTT
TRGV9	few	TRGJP	CALWESQELGKKIKVF	TGTGCCTTGTGGGAATCTCAAGAGTTGGGCAAAAAAATCAAGGTATTT
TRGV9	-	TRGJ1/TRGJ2	CALWEDSNYYKKLF	TGTGCCTTGTGGGAGGACTCGAATTATTATAAGAAACTCTTT
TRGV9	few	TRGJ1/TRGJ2	CALWEVQPRDYKKLF	TGTGCCTTGTGGGAGGTGCAACCCCGAGATTATAAGAAACTCTTT
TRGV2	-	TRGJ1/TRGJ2	CATWDGRYKKLF	TGTGCCACCTGGGACGGGCGGTATAAGAAACTCTTT
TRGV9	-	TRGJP	CALWEVRGLGKKIKVF	TGTGCCTTGTGGGAGGTGCGGGGGTTGGGCAAAAAAATCAAGGTATTT
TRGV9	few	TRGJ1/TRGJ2	CALWEVHYKKLF	TGTGCCTTGTGGGAGGTGCATTATAAGAAACTCTTT
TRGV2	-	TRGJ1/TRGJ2	CATWDGLGKKLF	TGTGCCACCTGGGACGGGCTGGGTAAGAAACTCTTT
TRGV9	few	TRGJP	CALWEVLELGKKIKVF	TGTGCCTTGTGGGAGGTGCTCGAGTTGGGCAAAAAAATCAAGGTATTT